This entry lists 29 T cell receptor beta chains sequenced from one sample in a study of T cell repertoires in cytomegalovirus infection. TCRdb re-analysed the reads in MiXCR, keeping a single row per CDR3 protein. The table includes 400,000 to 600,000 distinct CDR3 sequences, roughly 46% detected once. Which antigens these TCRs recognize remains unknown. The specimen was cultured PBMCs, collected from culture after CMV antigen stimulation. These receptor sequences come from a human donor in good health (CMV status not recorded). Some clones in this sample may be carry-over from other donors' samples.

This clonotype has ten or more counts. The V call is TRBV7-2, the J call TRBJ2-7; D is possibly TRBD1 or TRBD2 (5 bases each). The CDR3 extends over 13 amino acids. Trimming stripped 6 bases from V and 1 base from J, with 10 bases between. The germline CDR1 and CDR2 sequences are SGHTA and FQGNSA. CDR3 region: CASSVGGSYEQYF. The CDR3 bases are TGTGCCAGCAGTGTTGGGGGATCCTACGAGCAGTACTTC.

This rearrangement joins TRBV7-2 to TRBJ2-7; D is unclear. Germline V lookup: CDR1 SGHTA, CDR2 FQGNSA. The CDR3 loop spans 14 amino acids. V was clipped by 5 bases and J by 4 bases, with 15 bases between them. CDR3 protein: CASSLRRADYEQYF. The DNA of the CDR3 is TGTGCCAGCAGCCTACGTCGGGCTGATTACGAGCAGTACTTC.

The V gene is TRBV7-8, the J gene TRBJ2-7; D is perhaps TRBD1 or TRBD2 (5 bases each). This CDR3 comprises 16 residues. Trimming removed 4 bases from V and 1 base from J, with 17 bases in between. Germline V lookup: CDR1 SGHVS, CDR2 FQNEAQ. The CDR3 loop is CASSSDNGGYSYEQYF. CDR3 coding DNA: TGTGCCAGCAGCTCCGACAATGGGGGTTATTCCTACGAGCAGTACTTC.

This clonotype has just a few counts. DNA of the CDR3: TGTGCCAGCAGTTTAGCGGGGGCTAGCCGCTCGGAGCAGTTCTTC. It codes for CASSLAGASRSEQFF. This sequence joins TRBV12-3 or TRBV12-4 and TRBJ2-1; the D gene is possibly TRBD1 (6 bases). V lost 0 bases and J 10 bases, leaving 16 bases between the germline ends. The CDR3 covers 15 residues.

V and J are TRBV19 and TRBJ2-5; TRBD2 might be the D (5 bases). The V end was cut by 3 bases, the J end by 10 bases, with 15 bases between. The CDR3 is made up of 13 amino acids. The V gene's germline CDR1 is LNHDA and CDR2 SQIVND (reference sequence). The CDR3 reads CASSIVLGGFQYF. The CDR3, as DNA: TGTGCCAGTAGTATTGTTCTTGGCGGGTTCCAGTACTTC.

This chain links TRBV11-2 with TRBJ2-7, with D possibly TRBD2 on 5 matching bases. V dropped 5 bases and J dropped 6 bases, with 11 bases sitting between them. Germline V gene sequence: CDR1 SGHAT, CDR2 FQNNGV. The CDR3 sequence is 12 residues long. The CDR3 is CASSGSEAEQYF. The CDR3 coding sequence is TGTGCCAGCAGCGGTAGCGAGGCCGAGCAGTACTTC. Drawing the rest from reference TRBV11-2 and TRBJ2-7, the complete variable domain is EAGVAQSPRYKIIEKRQSVAFWCNPISGHATLYWYQQILGQGPKLLIQFQNNGVVDDSQLPKDRFSAERLKGVDSTLKIQPAKLEDSAVYLCASSGSEAEQYFGPGTRLTVT.

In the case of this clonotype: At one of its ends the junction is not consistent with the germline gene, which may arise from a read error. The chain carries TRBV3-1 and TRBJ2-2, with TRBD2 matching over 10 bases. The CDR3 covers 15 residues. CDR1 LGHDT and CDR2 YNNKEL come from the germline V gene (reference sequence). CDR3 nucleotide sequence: TGTGCCAGCAGCCCTCTAGCGGGAGAGACCGGGGAGCTTTTTTTT. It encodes CASSPLAGETGELFF.

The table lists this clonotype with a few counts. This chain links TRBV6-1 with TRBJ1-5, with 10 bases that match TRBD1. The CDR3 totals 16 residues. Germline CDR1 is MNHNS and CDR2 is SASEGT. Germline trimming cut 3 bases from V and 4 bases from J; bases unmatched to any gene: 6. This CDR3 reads CASSEGQGLRNQPQHF. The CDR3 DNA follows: TGTGCCAGCAGTGAGGGACAGGGGTTGAGGAATCAGCCCCAGCATTTT.

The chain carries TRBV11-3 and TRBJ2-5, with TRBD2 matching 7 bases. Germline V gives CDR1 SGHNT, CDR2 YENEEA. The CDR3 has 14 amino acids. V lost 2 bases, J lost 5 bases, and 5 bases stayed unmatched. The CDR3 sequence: CASSLTSAGETQYF. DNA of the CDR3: TGTGCCAGCAGCTTAACTAGCGCTGGCGAGACCCAGTACTTC.

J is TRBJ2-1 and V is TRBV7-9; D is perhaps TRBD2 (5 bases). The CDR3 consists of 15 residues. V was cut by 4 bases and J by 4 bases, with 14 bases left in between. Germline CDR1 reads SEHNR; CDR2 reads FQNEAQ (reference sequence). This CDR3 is CASSSGEGPYNEQFF. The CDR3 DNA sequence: TGTGCCAGCAGCTCCGGGGAAGGCCCTTACAATGAGCAGTTCTTC.

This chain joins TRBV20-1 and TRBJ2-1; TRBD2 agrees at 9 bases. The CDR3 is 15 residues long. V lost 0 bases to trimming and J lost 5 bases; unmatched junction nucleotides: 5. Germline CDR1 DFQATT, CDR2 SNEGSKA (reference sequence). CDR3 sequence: CSAREGTSINNEQFF. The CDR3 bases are TGCAGTGCTAGAGAAGGGACTAGCATAAACAATGAGCAGTTCTTC.

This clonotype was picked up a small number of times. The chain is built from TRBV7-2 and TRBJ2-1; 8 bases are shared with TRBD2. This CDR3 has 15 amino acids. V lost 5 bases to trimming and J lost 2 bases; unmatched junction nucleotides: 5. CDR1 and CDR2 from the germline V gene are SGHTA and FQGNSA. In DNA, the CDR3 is TGTGCCAGCAGCCGGGGACTAGGCCCCTACAATGAGCAGTTCTTC. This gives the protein CASSRGLGPYNEQFF.

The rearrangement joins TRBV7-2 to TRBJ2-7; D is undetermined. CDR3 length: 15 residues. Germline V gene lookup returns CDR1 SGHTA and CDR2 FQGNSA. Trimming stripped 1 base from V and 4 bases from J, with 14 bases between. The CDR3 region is CASSLVQFVEYEQYF. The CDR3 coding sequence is TGTGCCAGCAGCTTAGTTCAGTTTGTGGAGTACGAGCAGTACTTC.

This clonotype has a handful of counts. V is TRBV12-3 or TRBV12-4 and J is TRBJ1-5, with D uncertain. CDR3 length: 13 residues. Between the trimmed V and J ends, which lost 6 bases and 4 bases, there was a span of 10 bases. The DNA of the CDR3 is TGTGCCAGCAGACGAGAAGGGAATCAGCCCCAGCATTTT. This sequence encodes CASRREGNQPQHF.

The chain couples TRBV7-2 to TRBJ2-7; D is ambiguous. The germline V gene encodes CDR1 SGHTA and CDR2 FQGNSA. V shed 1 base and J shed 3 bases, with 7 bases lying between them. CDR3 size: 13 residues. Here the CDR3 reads CASSLGRYYEQYF. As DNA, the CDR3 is TGTGCCAGCAGCTTAGGGAGATACTACGAGCAGTACTTC.

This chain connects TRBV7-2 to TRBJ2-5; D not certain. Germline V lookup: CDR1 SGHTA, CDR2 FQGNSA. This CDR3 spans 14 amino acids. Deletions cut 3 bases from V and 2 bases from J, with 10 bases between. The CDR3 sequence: CASSLEWYQETQYF. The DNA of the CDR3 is TGTGCCAGCAGCTTGGAGTGGTATCAAGAGACCCAGTACTTC.

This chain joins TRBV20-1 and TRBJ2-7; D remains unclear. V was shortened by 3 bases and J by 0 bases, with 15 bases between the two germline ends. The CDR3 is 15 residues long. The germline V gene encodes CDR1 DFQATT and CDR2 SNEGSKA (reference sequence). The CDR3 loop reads CSASFSGLGSYEQYF. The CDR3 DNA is TGCAGTGCTAGCTTTTCCGGGCTGGGCTCCTACGAGCAGTACTTC.

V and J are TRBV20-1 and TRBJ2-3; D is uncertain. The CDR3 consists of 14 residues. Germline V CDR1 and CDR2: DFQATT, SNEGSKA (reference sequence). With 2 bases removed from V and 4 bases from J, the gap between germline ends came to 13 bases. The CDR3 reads CSARPAQSADTQYF. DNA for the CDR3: TGCAGTGCTAGACCAGCCCAAAGTGCAGATACGCAGTATTTT.

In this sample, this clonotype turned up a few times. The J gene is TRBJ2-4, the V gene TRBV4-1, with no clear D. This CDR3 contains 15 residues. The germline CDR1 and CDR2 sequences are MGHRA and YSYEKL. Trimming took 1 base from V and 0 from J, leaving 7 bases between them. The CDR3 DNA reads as TGCGCCAGCAGCCAAGGGCTTATAGCCAAAAACATTCAGTACTTC. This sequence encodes CASSQGLIAKNIQYF.

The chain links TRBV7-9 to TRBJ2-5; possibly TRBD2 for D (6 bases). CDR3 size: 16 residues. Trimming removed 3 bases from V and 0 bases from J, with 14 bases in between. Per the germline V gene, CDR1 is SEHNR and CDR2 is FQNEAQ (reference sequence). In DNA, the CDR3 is TGTGCCAGCAGCTTCCCGGGGAGGTCGAACCAAGAGACCCAGTACTTC. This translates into CASSFPGRSNQETQYF.

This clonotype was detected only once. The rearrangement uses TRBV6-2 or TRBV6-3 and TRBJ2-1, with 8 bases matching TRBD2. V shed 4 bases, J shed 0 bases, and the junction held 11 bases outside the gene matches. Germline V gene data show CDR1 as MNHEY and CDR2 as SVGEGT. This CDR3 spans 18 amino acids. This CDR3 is CASSFTASGSDSYNEQFF. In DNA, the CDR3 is TGTGCCAGCAGTTTTACGGCTAGCGGGTCTGACTCCTACAATGAGCAGTTCTTC.

In DNA, the CDR3 is TGTGCCAGCAGCTTAGCAAGTTCCTATGGCTACACCTTC. Its translation: CASSLASSYGYTF. The J gene is TRBJ1-2, the V gene TRBV11-2; no clear D. With 1 base removed from V and 4 bases from J, the gap between germline ends came to 7 bases. CDR3 length equals 13 residues. Germline-derived CDR1 and CDR2 are SGHAT and FQNNGV.

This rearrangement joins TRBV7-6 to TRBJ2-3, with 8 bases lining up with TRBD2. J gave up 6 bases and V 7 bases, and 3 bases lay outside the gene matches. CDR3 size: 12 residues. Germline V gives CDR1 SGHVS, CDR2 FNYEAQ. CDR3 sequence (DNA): TGTGCCAGCACCCGGGGGGGGGATACGCAGTATTTT. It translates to CASTRGGDTQYF.

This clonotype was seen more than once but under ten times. The CDR3 DNA sequence: TGTGCCAGCAGCTCCCCGGGAGGGAAGGGTTCCTACGAGCAGTACTTC. It specifies CASSSPGGKGSYEQYF. The chain employs TRBV7-2 and TRBJ2-7; 8 bases match TRBD2. Germline lookup yields CDR1 SGHTA and CDR2 FQGNSA. CDR3 size: 16 residues. The V and J ends lost 4 bases and 1 base, in that order; junction bases with no gene match: 9.

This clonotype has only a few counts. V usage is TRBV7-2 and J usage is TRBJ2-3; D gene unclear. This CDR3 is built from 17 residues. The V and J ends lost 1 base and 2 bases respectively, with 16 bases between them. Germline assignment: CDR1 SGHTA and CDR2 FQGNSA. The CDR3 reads CASSLGSSDSHTDTQYF. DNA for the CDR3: TGTGCCAGCAGCTTAGGTTCGTCAGACTCACACACAGATACGCAGTATTTT.

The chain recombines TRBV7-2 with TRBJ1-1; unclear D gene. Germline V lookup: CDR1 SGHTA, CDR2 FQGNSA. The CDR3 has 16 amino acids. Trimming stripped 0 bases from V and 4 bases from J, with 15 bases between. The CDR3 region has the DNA TGTGCCAGCAGCTTAGCGCATATGAAGGTGCCCACTGAAGCTTTCTTT. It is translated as CASSLAHMKVPTEAFF. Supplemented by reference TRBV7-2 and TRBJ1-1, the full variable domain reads GAGVSQSPSNKVTEKGKDVELRCDPISGHTALYWYRQSLGQGLEFLIYFQGNSAPDKSGLPSDRFSAERTGGSVSTLTIQRTQQEDSAVYLCASSLAHMKVPTEAFFGQGTRLTVV.

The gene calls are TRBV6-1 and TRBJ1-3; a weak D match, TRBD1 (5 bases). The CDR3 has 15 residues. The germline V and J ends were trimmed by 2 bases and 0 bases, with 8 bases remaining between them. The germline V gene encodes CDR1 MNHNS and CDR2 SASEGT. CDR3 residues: CASSELTASGNTIYF. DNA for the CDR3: TGTGCCAGCAGTGAACTGACAGCCTCTGGAAACACCATATATTTT.

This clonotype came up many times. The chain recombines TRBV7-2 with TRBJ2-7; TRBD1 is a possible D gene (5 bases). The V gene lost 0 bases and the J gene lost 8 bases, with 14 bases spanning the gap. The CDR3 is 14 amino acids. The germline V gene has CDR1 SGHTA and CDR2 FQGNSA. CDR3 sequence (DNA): TGTGCCAGCAGCTTAGCGTCGGGCAGGGTGAAGCAGTACTTC. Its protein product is CASSLASGRVKQYF.

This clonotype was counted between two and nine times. CDR3 loop: CSASGPEALYSNQPQHF. The CDR3 DNA follows: TGCAGTGCTTCAGGGCCCGAGGCCTTGTATAGCAATCAGCCCCAGCATTTT. The J gene is TRBJ1-5, the V gene TRBV20-1, with TRBD1 as a possible D gene (5 bases). V was shortened by 5 bases and J by 0 bases, with 20 bases between the two germline ends. CDR3 length: 17 residues. In germline, CDR1 is DFQATT, CDR2 SNEGSKA (reference sequence).